One and the same sample provided the 29 T cell receptor beta chains below, sequenced in a study of cytomegalovirus exposure and HLA in healthy donors (dated by TCRdb to between 2016 and 2019). The library was generated by the immunoSEQ multiplex PCR assay. For the multiplex PCR, a mixture combining 60 forward primers for TCR Vbeta segments and 13 reverse primers for TCR Jbeta segments was used. Held by TCRdb, this immuneACCESS table contains in-frame sequences only and omits some clones. Under half of the omission traces to an unresolved V gene where checked; the cause of the rest is unknown. Recorded for this sample are about 190,000 clones; about 80% of them occurred a single time. Clones ranked in the top ten supply approximately 1.1% of the sample. Sequencing input: PBMCs. The origin of the receptors is a woman aged 40 to 55 in good health and CMV-seronegative.

A remark on this clone: The junction departs from the called germline gene at one end, perhaps through a read error. The chain carries TRBV7-9 and TRBJ1-1; unclear D gene. The CDR3 runs 14 residues. In germline, CDR1 is SEHNR, CDR2 FQNEAQ (reference sequence). CDR3 bases: TGTTCCAGCAGCTATGTCAGGACTTACACTGAAGCTTTCTTT. Translating it yields CSSSYVRTYTEAFF.

The chain recombines TRBV10-3 with TRBJ2-2; TRBD1 might be the D (5 bases). CDR1 is ENHRY and CDR2 is SYGVKD in the germline V gene. The CDR3 runs to 14 residues. Trimming took 7 bases from V and 0 from J, leaving 9 bases between them. The chain's CDR3 is CAINRGTNTGELFF. Here the CDR3 DNA reads TGTGCCATCAATAGGGGAACGAACACCGGGGAGCTGTTTTTT.

The V gene is TRBV27, the J gene TRBJ1-2; D might be TRBD1 (6 bases). The germline V gene encodes CDR1 MNHEY and CDR2 SMNVEV (reference sequence). The length of the CDR3 is 15 residues. V gave up 2 bases and J gave up 2 bases, with 12 bases separating them. The CDR3 sequence is CASSLEWGPNYGYTF. The CDR3 DNA follows: TGTGCCAGCAGTTTAGAGTGGGGGCCCAACTATGGCTACACCTTC.

On this clone itself: This sample also contains other DNA sequences that code for the same CDR3. The rearrangement uses TRBV15 and TRBJ1-4, with TRBD1 as a possible D gene (5 bases). The CDR3 runs to 14 residues. The V gene lost 7 bases and the J gene lost 7 bases, with 16 bases spanning the gap. CDR1 is LNHNV and CDR2 is YYDKDF in the germline V gene (reference sequence). CDR3 in amino acids: CATTDSRSSEKLFF. The DNA of the CDR3 is TGTGCCACCACCGACAGTCGGTCGAGTGAAAAACTGTTTTTT.

The rearrangement joins TRBV12-2 to TRBJ2-7; the table's D gene call, TRBD1, was not cross checked with the DNA. TRBV12-2 is deemed a pseudogene. The CDR3 extends over 16 amino acids. This CDR3 is CASRLFPGHSSYEQYV. The CDR3 region has the DNA TGTGCAAGTCGCTTATTCCCGGGACATTCCTCCTACGAGCAGTACGTC.

The chain carries TRBV6-1 and TRBJ2-5; TRBD2 aligns across 10 bases. This CDR3 is built from 22 residues. With V trimmed by 2 bases and J by 0 bases, 21 bases remained unmatched. CDR1 and CDR2 from the germline V gene are MNHNS and SASEGT. The DNA for the CDR3 is TGTGCCAGCAGTGAAAGCCCCCTGACTAGCGGGCGATTCGGGTGGAACCAAGAGACCCAGTACTTC. Its translation: CASSESPLTSGRFGWNQETQYF.

This chain joins TRBV5-1 and TRBJ2-3; D possibly corresponds to TRBD1 (6 bases). Trimming shortened V by 4 bases and J by 0 bases, and 12 bases separated the two germline ends. CDR3 length equals 15 residues. The germline CDR1 and CDR2 sequences are SGHRS and YFSETQ. This CDR3 reads CASSGAGQSTDTQYF. The DNA of the CDR3 is TGCGCCAGCAGCGGGGCTGGACAGAGCACAGATACGCAGTATTTT.

V and J are TRBV25-1 and TRBJ2-1, with TRBD2 identical over 13 bases. Germline V CDR1 and CDR2: MGHDK, SYGVNS. After removal of 6 bases from V and 8 bases from J, the junction contained 10 bases not matched to a gene. CDR3 length: 16 residues. CDR3 region: CASRLPGTSGTHEQFF. The DNA of the CDR3 is TGTGCCAGCAGGCTCCCGGGGACTAGCGGGACCCATGAGCAGTTCTTC.

The chain uses TRBV11-2 and TRBJ1-2; 7 bases agree with TRBD1. Germline V gene sequence: CDR1 SGHAT, CDR2 FQNNGV. This CDR3 region has 16 residues. V shed 4 bases and J 3 bases; nucleotides not matched to a gene: 11. This chain's CDR3 is CASSSLGQSSYYGYTF. As DNA, the CDR3 is TGTGCCAGCAGCTCGCTGGGACAGTCCTCTTACTATGGCTACACCTTC.

V and J are TRBV7-2 and TRBJ1-1; the D gene is possibly TRBD1 (5 bases). Germline V gives CDR1 SGHTA, CDR2 FQGNSA. This CDR3 region has 13 residues. V lost 5 bases to trimming and J lost 0 bases, with 7 bases between them. CDR3 amino acids: CASSSRVNTEAFF. The CDR3 coding sequence is TGTGCCAGCAGCAGCAGGGTGAACACTGAAGCTTTCTTT. The full variable domain, completed using reference TRBV7-2 and TRBJ1-1, is GAGVSQSPSNKVTEKGKDVELRCDPISGHTALYWYRQSLGQGLEFLIYFQGNSAPDKSGLPSDRFSAERTGGSVSTLTIQRTQQEDSAVYLCASSSRVNTEAFFGQGTRLTVV.

Of note for this clone: A junction boundary mismatches the germline segment, possibly from a read error. The chain carries TRBV7-7 and TRBJ1-4; 8 nucleotides agree with TRBD1. Germline CDR1 is SSHAT and CDR2 is FNYEAQ (reference sequence). The CDR3 spans 15 residues. The CDR3 region is CASSPGTGPNEKLFF. The CDR3 nucleotides read TGTGCTAGCAGCCCAGGGACAGGACCCAATGAAAAACTGTTTTTT.

This clone appeared a few times. The V call is TRBV5-1, the J call TRBJ2-1, with 7 bases matching TRBD2. Trimming removed 1 base from V and 4 bases from J; junction bases left unmatched: 8. CDR3 length equals 16 residues. Germline V lookup: CDR1 SGHRS, CDR2 YFSETQ. CDR3 protein: CASSLTGLAEYNEQFF. As DNA, the CDR3 is TGCGCCAGCAGCTTGACAGGTCTAGCGGAGTACAATGAGCAGTTCTTC.

Comment on this clone: At one boundary the junction diverges from the germline segment, which might be a read error. The V call is TRBV9, the J call TRBJ2-5; a weak D match, TRBD1 (5 bases). Germline CDR1 reads SGDLS; CDR2 reads YYNGEE. CDR3 size: 15 residues. The CDR3 reads CASSVAVRGLESQYF. CDR3 sequence (DNA): TGTGCCAGCAGCGTAGCTGTAAGGGGATTAGAGTCCCAGTACTTC.

The chain has TRBV11-3 and TRBJ2-3; 8 nucleotides agree with TRBD2. J gave up 3 bases and V 6 bases, and 5 bases lay outside the gene matches. CDR1 and CDR2 (germline): SGHNT, YENEEA. This CDR3 has 14 residues. The chain's CDR3 is CASRGSGGTDTQYF. Written as DNA, the CDR3 is TGTGCCAGCAGGGGGAGCGGGGGAACAGATACGCAGTATTTT.

The CDR3 DNA reads as TGTGCCAGCAGGGGCAGTGAAGCTTTCTTT. Its translation: CASRGSEAFF. The chain carries TRBV28 and TRBJ1-1; no reliable D call. The germline V gene encodes CDR1 MDHEN and CDR2 SYDVKM. The CDR3 covers 10 residues. Trimming removed 6 bases from V and 7 bases from J, with 6 bases in between.

The chain employs TRBV7-8 and TRBJ2-5; 13 nucleotides agree with TRBD2. V lost 2 bases, J lost 7 bases, and 7 bases stayed unmatched. The CDR3 spans 16 residues. Germline V CDR1 and CDR2: SGHVS, FQNEAQ. CDR3 residues: CASSLTTSGGAGTQYF. CDR3 coding DNA: TGTGCCAGCAGCTTAACCACTAGCGGGGGGGCGGGGACCCAGTACTTC.

The chain recombines TRBV30 with TRBJ2-3; tentatively, D is TRBD1 (6 bases). Looked up from germline, CDR1 is GTSNPN and CDR2 is SVGIG (reference sequence). The CDR3 consists of 14 residues. V lost 6 bases and J lost 4, with 17 bases in between. The CDR3 DNA reads TGTGCCTGCGGGATGCCAGGGGAGCCAGATACGCAGTATTTT. It is translated as CACGMPGEPDTQYF.

The rearrangement joins TRBV9 to TRBJ2-3; D possibly corresponds to TRBD2 (6 bases). Germline CDR1 reads SGDLS; CDR2 reads YYNGEE. The CDR3 is made up of 14 amino acids. Trimming removed 0 bases from V and 6 bases from J, with 11 bases in between. CDR3 in DNA: TGTGCCAGCAGCGTAGCGGGAGATGTGGATACGCAGTATTTT. As protein: CASSVAGDVDTQYF. Filled out from reference TRBV9 and TRBJ2-3, the complete variable domain reads DSGVTQTPKHLITATGQRVTLRCSPRSGDLSVYWYQQSLDQGLQFLIQYYNGEERAKGNILERFSAQQFPDLHSELNLSSLELGDSALYFCASSVAGDVDTQYFGPGTRLTVL.

This clone was seen only once. The V call is TRBV28, the J call TRBJ1-2, with 8 bases that match TRBD1. In germline, CDR1 is MDHEN, CDR2 SYDVKM. The CDR3 is made up of 12 amino acids. J lost 5 bases, V lost 10 bases, and 6 bases had no gene match. CDR3 sequence reads: CATQGARYGYTF. The CDR3 DNA reads as TGTGCCACCCAGGGGGCAAGATATGGCTACACCTTC.

This clone turned up a few times. The chain combines TRBV28 with TRBJ1-1; 8 nucleotides line up with TRBD1. Per germline, CDR1 MDHEN and CDR2 SYDVKM. The CDR3 spans 14 residues. V lost 7 bases, J lost 4 bases, and 8 bases stayed unmatched. CDR3 loop: CASISGGAGTEAFF. CDR3 sequence (DNA): TGTGCCAGCATCTCAGGGGGCGCGGGCACTGAAGCTTTCTTT.

V usage is TRBV11-3 and J usage is TRBJ1-3; weak D call: TRBD1 (6 bases). The CDR3 runs to 16 residues. Trimming stripped 4 bases from V and 0 bases from J, with 13 bases between. Germline CDR1 SGHNT, CDR2 YENEEA. The CDR3 nucleotides read TGTGCCAGCAGCTCTTGGGACACCCGCTCTGGAAACACCATATATTTT. It codes for CASSSWDTRSGNTIYF.

CDR3 in amino acids: CASSQGLYSYNEQFF. Written as DNA, the CDR3 is TGCGCCAGCAGCCAGGGACTCTACTCCTACAATGAGCAGTTCTTC. This rearrangement joins TRBV5-1 to TRBJ2-1; D perhaps matches TRBD2 (6 bases). CDR1 is SGHRS and CDR2 is YFSETQ in the germline V gene. V was trimmed by 4 bases and J by 0 bases, leaving 11 bases between them. The CDR3 length is 15 residues.

The DNA of the CDR3 is TGTGCCAGCAGCGCAGCAAGCGTCAGCGGCACAGATACGCAGTATTTT. This gives the protein CASSAASVSGTDTQYF. The J gene is TRBJ2-3, the V gene TRBV9; D call uncertain. V shed 3 bases and J shed 1 base, with 15 bases lying between them. Germline V gives CDR1 SGDLS, CDR2 YYNGEE. This CDR3 has 16 residues.

This rearrangement joins TRBV7-2 to TRBJ2-2, with a tentative D call TRBD2 (5 bases). CDR3 length: 15 amino acids. The germline V and J ends were trimmed by 2 bases and 1 base, with 8 bases remaining between them. Germline lookup yields CDR1 SGHTA and CDR2 FQGNSA. The CDR3 sequence: CASSLLARNTGELFF. The CDR3 DNA reads TGTGCCAGCAGCTTACTAGCACGGAACACCGGGGAGCTGTTTTTT.

The genes are TRBV9 and TRBJ2-1; D gene ambiguous. The ends were cut back, 4 bases at V and 6 bases at J, with 11 bases in the middle. This CDR3 comprises 13 residues. CDR1 SGDLS and CDR2 YYNGEE come from the germline V gene. DNA for the CDR3: TGTGCCAGCAGCCCCCCAGTTCTCAATGAGCAGTTCTTC. Translating it yields CASSPPVLNEQFF.

The J gene is TRBJ1-1, the V gene TRBV6-4; 8 nucleotides align to TRBD1. J lost 1 base, V lost 4 bases, and 8 bases had no gene match. CDR1 is MRHNA, CDR2 SNTAGT, per germline. The CDR3 runs 16 residues. CDR3 sequence (DNA): TGTGCCAGCAGTGCACAACCCGGACAGGGGAACACTGAAGCTTTCTTT. Its translation is CASSAQPGQGNTEAFF.

V is TRBV5-1 and J is TRBJ2-5; D unresolved. The closer fit of TRBJ2-7 to the DNA end suggests the J call may be wrong. The CDR3 is 13 amino acids. Germline values: CDR1 SGHRS, CDR2 YFSETQ. This CDR3 is CASSPGSGHEQYF. The CDR3 nucleotides read TGCGCCAGCAGCCCTGGCTCAGGCCACGAGCAGTACTTC.

The CDR3 nucleotides are TGCGCCAGCAGTGAACAGGGTTCGGTTGGCTACACCTTC. This codes for CASSEQGSVGYTF. The rearrangement links TRBV10-2 to TRBJ1-2; D possibly corresponds to TRBD1 (6 bases). CDR1 is WSHSY and CDR2 is SAAADI in the germline V gene. The CDR3 runs 13 residues. V lost 3 bases and J 7 bases, leaving 12 bases between the germline ends.

The chain couples TRBV11-3 to TRBJ1-4; D perhaps matches TRBD1 (6 bases). CDR1 and CDR2 from the germline V gene are SGHNT and YENEEA. Trimming took off 2 bases at V and 8 bases at J, with 12 bases between the two ends. The CDR3 sequence is 14 residues long. The CDR3 nucleotides are TGTGCCAGCAGCTTACGGGGGGCCGGGGAAAAACTGTTTTTT. This encodes CASSLRGAGEKLFF. The complete variable domain, with remaining parts taken from reference TRBV11-3 and TRBJ1-4, reads EAGVVQSPRYKIIEKKQPVAFWCNPISGHNTLYWYLQNLGQGPELLIRYENEEAVDDSQLPKDRFSAERLKGVDSTLKIQPAELGDSAVYLCASSLRGAGEKLFFGSGTQLSVL.